The rows below give T cell receptor beta chains drawn from one sample of a study of early T cells in non-severe SARS-CoV-2 infection. In TCRdb, the 5' RACE reads were re-called with MiXCR into one record per CDR3 protein. This sample yields approximately 56,000 distinct CDR3 sequences, of which around a tenth are seen a single time; roughly 4% belongs to the top ten. The sequencing input was whole blood. Receptors were obtained from an adult who was a healthcare worker with PCR-confirmed SARS-CoV-2 infection or an uninfected control (not recorded which). Each CDR3 is given with its conserved first and last residue. Fields, in order: D gene, J gene, V gene, clone size, CDR3 protein, CDR3 DNA. The D gene is left open where the match is weak. Some rows mark clone size as missing; the rest say once, few, many or name a class of expanded clone.

.	TRBJ1-4	TRBV5-1	many	CASTYYDLNEKLFF	TGCGCCAGCACCTACTATGATCTTAATGAAAAACTGTTTTTT
.	TRBJ2-3	TRBV6-1	few	CASSTQGGTDTQYF	TGTGCCAGCAGTACGCAGGGGGGAACAGATACGCAGTATTTT
TRBD2	TRBJ2-5	TRBV5-4	many	CASSQPGSGKETQYF	TGTGCCAGCAGCCAGCCGGGTAGCGGGAAAGAGACCCAGTACTTC
.	TRBJ1-4	TRBV6-1	many	CASSEGRTRPTINEKLFF	TGTGCCAGCAGTGAAGGGAGGACACGGCCCACCATTAATGAAAAACTGTTTTTT
.	TRBJ2-7	TRBV20-1	few	CSARSGQKAGEQYF	TGCAGTGCTAGATCAGGACAAAAGGCGGGGGAGCAGTACTTC
.	TRBJ2-6	TRBV27	many	CAGRVSSGANVLTF	TGTGCCGGCCGGGTTAGCTCTGGGGCCAACGTCCTGACTTTC
TRBD2	TRBJ2-1	TRBV12-3/TRBV12-4	many	CASSLSGGNEQFF	TGTGCCAGCAGCCTCAGCGGGGGCAATGAGCAGTTCTTC
TRBD2	TRBJ2-1	TRBV2	many	CASNAGGYNEQFF	TGTGCCAGCAACGCGGGAGGCTACAATGAGCAGTTCTTC
TRBD2	TRBJ2-1	TRBV6-2/TRBV6-3	few	CASRGLREGRNEQFF	TGTGCCAGCAGGGGGTTACGGGAGGGCCGGAATGAGCAGTTCTTC
.	TRBJ2-3	TRBV9	.	CASSVEGTRTDTQYF	TGTGCCAGCAGCGTAGAGGGGACCCGCACAGATACGCAGTATTTT
TRBD1	TRBJ2-7	TRBV11-2	many	CASSNKGTGDEQYF	TGTGCCAGCAGCAACAAGGGGACAGGGGACGAGCAGTACTTC